The rows below give T cell receptor beta chains drawn from one sample of a study of glioma-infiltrating T cells after dendritic cell vaccination. Clones were read by immunoSEQ multiplex PCR, and TCRdb kept only the in-frame ones, dropping some. The sample has 60,000 or so clones; around nine tenths are singletons. Sequences were derived from blood, sampled after dendritic cell vaccination. These receptors came from a human donor with glioblastoma. Each CDR3 is given with its conserved first and last residue. The D gene is left open where the match is weak. Clone size is stated in some rows and not others, as once, few, many or a class when expanded.

j_call v_call clone_size d_call cdr3_nt cdr3_aa
TRBJ2-7 TRBV10-2 NA NA TGCGCCAGCGTTACCTGGGACTCCGAGCAGTACTTC CASVTWDSEQYF
TRBJ2-7 TRBV7-9 few NA TGTGCCAGCAGCTTAGCCCCCCCGCCGGGCGAGCAGTACTTC CASSLAPPPGEQYF
TRBJ2-5 TRBV7-9 few NA TGTGCCAGCACGACAGAGAAAGAGACCCAGTACTTC CASTTEKETQYF
TRBJ2-2 TRBV11-2 NA TRBD1 TGTGCCAGCAGCTTAAGACAGGGGGACACCGGGGAGCTGTTTTTT CASSLRQGDTGELFF
TRBJ2-5 TRBV7-8 NA NA TGTGCCAGCAGCTCGGGACAAATGTACCAAGAGACCCAGTACTTC CASSSGQMYQETQYF
TRBJ2-7 TRBV14 NA TRBD2 TGTGCCAGCAGCCTCGTAGGGCGGGAGTCCTACGAGCAGTACTTC CASSLVGRESYEQYF
TRBJ2-3 TRBV19 NA NA TGTGCCAGTAGTATACAGGGAGATACGCAGTATTTT CASSIQGDTQYF
TRBJ2-2 TRBV5-1 NA TRBD1 TGCGCCAGCAGAAGTCATTCCGGGACAGGGGCCCCCGGGGAGCTGTTTTTT CASRSHSGTGAPGELFF
TRBJ1-1 TRBV11-3 NA NA TGTGCCAGCAGCCCGCAGGGACACAAGAACACTGAAGCTTTCTTT CASSPQGHKNTEAFF
TRBJ2-5 TRBV7-2 NA TRBD2 TGTGCCAGCAGCTTAGTATGGAGCGGGAGGGGGCAAGAGACCCAGTACTTC CASSLVWSGRGQETQYF
TRBJ1-1 TRBV18 NA TRBD1 TGTGCCAGCTCACCCCCAAGACAGGGCCGGCCTGAAGCTTTCTTT CASSPPRQGRPEAFF
TRBJ1-2 TRBV9 NA NA TGTGCCAGCAGCGTAGACAGGGCCCGCTATGGCTACACCTTC CASSVDRARYGYTF
TRBJ2-1 TRBV6-6 NA TRBD2 TGTGCCAGCAGCGGACTAGCGGTTAGCTCCTACAATGAGCAGTTCTTC CASSGLAVSSYNEQFF
TRBJ1-6 TRBV4-3 few TRBD1 TGCGCCAGCAGCCAAGATGGGGACAGGGGGAATTCACCCCTCCACTTT CASSQDGDRGNSPLHF
TRBJ1-5 TRBV7-2 NA TRBD1 TGTGCCAGCAGCTCCCGGACAGGGGGCTGGATAGGTAATCAGCCCCAGCATTTT CASSSRTGGWIGNQPQHF
TRBJ2-2 TRBV11-2 NA TRBD1 TGTGCCAGCAGCTCCGACAGGGAGAACACCGGGAAGCTGTTTTTT CASSSDRENTGKLFF
TRBJ2-5 TRBV5-1 NA TRBD2 TGCGCCAGCAGCTTCGGATTAGCGGGGGGCGAAGAGACCCAGTACTTC CASSFGLAGGEETQYF
TRBJ2-7 TRBV7-2 NA TRBD1 TGTGCCAGCAGTGCGGGTCCGGGACAGGGATACGAGCAGTACTTC CASSAGPGQGYEQYF
TRBJ2-1 TRBV7-6 NA NA TGTGCCAGCAGCTTAGTGGCCGAGCAGTTCTTC CASSLVAEQFF
TRBJ1-2 TRBV27 NA NA TGTGCCAGCAGGGCAGATAACTATGGCTACACCTTC CASRADNYGYTF
TRBJ2-7 TRBV6-5 NA NA TGTGCCAGCAGTTACGATACCTTAGGACAACGGGAGCAGTACTTC CASSYDTLGQREQYF
TRBJ2-7 TRBV19 NA TRBD2 TGTGCCAGTAGTCCGCGGACTAGACGAAACTACGAGCAGTACTTC CASSPRTRRNYEQYF
TRBJ1-5 TRBV30 NA NA TGTGCCTGGAGTCGGGGGGTCGGGGCTCAGCCCCAGCATTTT CAWSRGVGAQPQHF
TRBJ2-1 TRBV7-2 NA TRBD2 TGTGCCAGCAGCCACCGTCGTGGACTAGCGGGCAATGAGCAGTTCTTC CASSHRRGLAGNEQFF
TRBJ2-7 TRBV7-2 NA TRBD1 TGTGCCAGCAGCCAACGACAGGGATCCTACGAGCAGTACTTC CASSQRQGSYEQYF
TRBJ1-1 TRBV5-1 NA NA TGCGCCAGCAGCTTGGGTGCCAGGGCGAACACTGAAGCTTTCTTT CASSLGARANTEAFF
TRBJ1-2 TRBV5-1 few TRBD1 TGCGCCAGCAGCTTATCGGGACAGGCGTCCTATGGCTACACCTTC CASSLSGQASYGYTF
TRBJ2-3 TRBV27 few NA TGTGCCAGCAGCAGGAGGTCCACAGATACGCAGTATTTT CASSRRSTDTQYF
TRBJ2-6 TRBV7-3 NA TRBD2 TGTGCCAGCAGCTCCCAGCCGGGGGGCTCTGGGGCCAACGTCCTGACTTTC CASSSQPGGSGANVLTF
TRBJ2-1 TRBV27 NA TRBD2 TGTGCCAGCAGTTTTGGGCTAGCGGGTTACAATGAGCAGTTCTTC CASSFGLAGYNEQFF
TRBJ1-6 TRBV9 few TRBD1 TGTGCCAGCAGCGTAGCTACGGGGGTGGGGACAGATAATTCACCCCTCCACTTT CASSVATGVGTDNSPLHF
TRBJ2-7 TRBV5-4 NA NA TGTGCCAGCAGCCTAGCGACCGAGCAGTACTTC CASSLATEQYF
TRBJ2-7 TRBV4-1 NA NA TGCGCCAGCAGCCAAGTCCCTCGGGGTTACTACGAGCAGTACTTC CASSQVPRGYYEQYF
TRBJ1-5 TRBV10-2 NA NA TGCGCCAGCTCGGAGCAGGGTAGGGGGACCCAGCATTTT CASSEQGRGTQHF
TRBJ2-7 TRBV30 NA NA TGTGCCTGGAGTCCCGGGGGGCGAGAGCAGTACTTC CAWSPGGREQYF
TRBJ2-3 TRBV13 once TRBD1 TGTGCCAGCAGTCGTCCGGGACAGGCCTCCACAGATACGCAGTATTTT CASSRPGQASTDTQYF
TRBJ2-7 TRBV5-5 NA NA TGTGCCAGCAGCGCGAGGGACTCCGCCTACGAGCAGTACTTC CASSARDSAYEQYF
TRBJ1-2 TRBV19 NA NA TGTGCCAGTAGTGCTACTATTAACTATGGCTACACCTTC CASSATINYGYTF
TRBJ2-3 TRBV30 NA NA TGTGCCTGGAGTGTAGGGGGGGGATCGGATACGCAGTATTTT CAWSVGGGSDTQYF
TRBJ2-4 TRBV5-8 few NA TGTGCCAGCAGCACGGGGGTTAGAGACATTCAGTACTTC CASSTGVRDIQYF
TRBJ2-7 TRBV6-5 NA NA TGTGCCACCCAGGGCGGACGAGCCTACGAGCAGTACTTC CATQGGRAYEQYF
TRBJ2-7 TRBV11-3 NA NA TGTGCCAGCAGCTTAGTACAGGGCAGCCACGAGCAGTACTTC CASSLVQGSHEQYF
TRBJ2-2 TRBV6-1 NA NA TGTGCCAGCAGCCTGAGGAACACCGGGGAGCTGTTTTTT CASSLRNTGELFF
TRBJ1-5 TRBV7-9 NA TRBD1 TGTGCCAGCAGCACGGGACAGAGAAGCAATCAGCCCCAGCATTTT CASSTGQRSNQPQHF
TRBJ2-3 TRBV7-2 NA TRBD2 TGTGCCAGCAGCTACGTCGCGGGGGGGCCGGCAGATACGCAGTATTTT CASSYVAGGPADTQYF
TRBJ1-1 TRBV5-1 NA NA TGCGCCAGCAGCTTGGGCAACGGTGACACTGAAGCTTTCTTT CASSLGNGDTEAFF
TRBJ1-1 TRBV5-1 NA TRBD1 TGCGCCAGCAGCTTGGGCGCCCAGGGGGAGACTGAAGCTTTCTTT CASSLGAQGETEAFF
TRBJ2-1 TRBV12-5 NA NA TGTGCTAGTGGTTTGGTACTCGAGAACATCTTCCCGCCGAGGAGTGAGCAGTTCTTC CASGLVLENIFPPRSEQFF